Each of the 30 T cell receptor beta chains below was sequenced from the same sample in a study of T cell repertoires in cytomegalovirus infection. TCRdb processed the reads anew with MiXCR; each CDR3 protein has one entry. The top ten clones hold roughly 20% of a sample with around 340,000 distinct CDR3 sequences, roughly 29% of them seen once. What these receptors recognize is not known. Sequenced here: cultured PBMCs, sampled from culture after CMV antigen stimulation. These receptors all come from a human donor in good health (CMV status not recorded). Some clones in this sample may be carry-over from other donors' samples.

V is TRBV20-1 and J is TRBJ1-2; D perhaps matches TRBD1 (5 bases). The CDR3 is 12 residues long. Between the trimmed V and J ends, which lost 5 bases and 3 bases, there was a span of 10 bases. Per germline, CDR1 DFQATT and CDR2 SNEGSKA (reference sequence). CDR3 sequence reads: CSALSGDYGYTF. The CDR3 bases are TGCAGTGCTCTCTCGGGGGACTATGGCTACACCTTC.

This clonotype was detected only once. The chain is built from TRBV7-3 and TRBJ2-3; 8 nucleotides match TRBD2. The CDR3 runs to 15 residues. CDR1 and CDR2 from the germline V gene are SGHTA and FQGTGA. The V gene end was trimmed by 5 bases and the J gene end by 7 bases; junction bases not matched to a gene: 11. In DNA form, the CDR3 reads TGTGCCAGCAGCCCGTCAGCGGGAGTGTTGCATACGCAGTATTTT. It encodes CASSPSAGVLHTQYF.

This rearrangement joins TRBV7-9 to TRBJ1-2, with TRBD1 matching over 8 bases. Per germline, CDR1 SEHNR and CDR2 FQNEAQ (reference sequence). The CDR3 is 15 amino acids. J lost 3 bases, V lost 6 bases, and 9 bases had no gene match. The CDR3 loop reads CASRKATGQDYGYTF. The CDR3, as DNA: TGTGCCAGCAGGAAGGCTACGGGACAGGACTATGGCTACACCTTC.

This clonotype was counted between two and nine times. The DNA of the CDR3 is TGTGCCAGCAGCTTAGTTCAGGGGAGCAATCAGCCCCAGCATTTT. It is translated as CASSLVQGSNQPQHF. The V gene is TRBV7-6, the J gene TRBJ1-5; D might be TRBD1 (6 bases). V was clipped by 1 base and J by 1 base, with 8 bases between them. The CDR3 runs 15 residues. The germline V gene has CDR1 SGHVS and CDR2 FNYEAQ.

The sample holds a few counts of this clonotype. DNA of the CDR3: TGCAGCGTCGGACCCGACCGGGAGGGAGAGACCCAGTACTTC. It codes for CSVGPDREGETQYF. The V gene is TRBV29-1, the J gene TRBJ2-5, with 8 bases identical to TRBD2. Germline trimming cut 6 bases from V and 4 bases from J; bases unmatched to any gene: 10. The CDR3 runs 14 residues. CDR1 and CDR2 (germline): SQVTM, ANQGSEA.

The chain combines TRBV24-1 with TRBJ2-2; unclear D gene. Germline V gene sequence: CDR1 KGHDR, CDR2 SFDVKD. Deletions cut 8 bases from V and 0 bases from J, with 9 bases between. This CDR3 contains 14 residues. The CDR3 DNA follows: TGTGCCACCACCGGGTTCGCGAACACCGGGGAGCTGTTTTTT. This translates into CATTGFANTGELFF.

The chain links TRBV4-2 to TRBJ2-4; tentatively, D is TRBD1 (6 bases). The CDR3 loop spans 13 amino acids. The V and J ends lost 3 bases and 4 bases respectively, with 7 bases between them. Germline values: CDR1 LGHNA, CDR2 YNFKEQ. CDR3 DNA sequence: TGTGCCAGCAGCCAGGACAGAAAAAACATTCAGTACTTC. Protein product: CASSQDRKNIQYF.

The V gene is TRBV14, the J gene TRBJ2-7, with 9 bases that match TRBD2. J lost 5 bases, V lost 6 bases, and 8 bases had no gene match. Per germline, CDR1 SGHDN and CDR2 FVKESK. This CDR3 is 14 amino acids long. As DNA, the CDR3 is TGTGCCAGCAGTTCTGACGAGCGGGAGGACGAGCAGTACTTC. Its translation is CASSSDEREDEQYF.

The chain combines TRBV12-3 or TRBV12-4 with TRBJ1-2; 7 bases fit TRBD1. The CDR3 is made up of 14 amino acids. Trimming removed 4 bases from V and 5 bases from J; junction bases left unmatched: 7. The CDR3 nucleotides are TGTGCCAGCAGTTATGCCGACAGGGAGTATGGCTACACCTTC. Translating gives CASSYADREYGYTF.

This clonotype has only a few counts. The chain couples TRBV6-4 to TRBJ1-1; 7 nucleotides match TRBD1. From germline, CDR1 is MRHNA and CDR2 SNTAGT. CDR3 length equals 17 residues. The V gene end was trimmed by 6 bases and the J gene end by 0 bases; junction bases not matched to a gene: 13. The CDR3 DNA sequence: TGTGCCAGCAGACCCAATCCGACCGGGACAGTGAACACTGAAGCTTTCTTT. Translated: CASRPNPTGTVNTEAFF.

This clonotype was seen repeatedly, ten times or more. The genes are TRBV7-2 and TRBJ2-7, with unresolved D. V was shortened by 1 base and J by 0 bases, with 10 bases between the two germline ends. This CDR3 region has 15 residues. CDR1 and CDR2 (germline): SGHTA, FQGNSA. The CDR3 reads CASSLGPLSSYEQYF. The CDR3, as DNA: TGTGCCAGCAGCTTAGGACCCTTGAGCTCCTACGAGCAGTACTTC.

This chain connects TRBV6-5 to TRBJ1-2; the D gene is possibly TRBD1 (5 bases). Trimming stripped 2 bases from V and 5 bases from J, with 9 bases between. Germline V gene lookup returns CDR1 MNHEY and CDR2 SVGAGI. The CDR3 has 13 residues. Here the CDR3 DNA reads TGTGCCAGCAGTTACAGGGACCGTTATGGCTACACCTTC. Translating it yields CASSYRDRYGYTF.

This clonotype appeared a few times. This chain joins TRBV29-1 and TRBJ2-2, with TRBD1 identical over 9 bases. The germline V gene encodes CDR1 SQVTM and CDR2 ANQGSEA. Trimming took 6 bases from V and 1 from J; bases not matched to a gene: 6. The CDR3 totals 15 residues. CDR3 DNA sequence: TGCAGCGTGGTGGGGGGACAGGGGAACACCGGGGAGCTGTTTTTT. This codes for CSVVGGQGNTGELFF.

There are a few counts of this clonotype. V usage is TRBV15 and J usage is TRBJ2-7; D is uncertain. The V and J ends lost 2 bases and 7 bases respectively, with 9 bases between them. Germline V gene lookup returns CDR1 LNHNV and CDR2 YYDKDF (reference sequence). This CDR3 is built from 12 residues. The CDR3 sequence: CATSRSPLEQYF. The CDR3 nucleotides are TGTGCCACCAGCAGATCCCCTCTGGAGCAGTACTTC.

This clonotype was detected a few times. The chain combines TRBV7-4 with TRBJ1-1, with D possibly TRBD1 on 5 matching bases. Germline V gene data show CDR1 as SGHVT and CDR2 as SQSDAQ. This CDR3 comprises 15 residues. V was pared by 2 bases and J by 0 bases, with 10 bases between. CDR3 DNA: TGTGCCAGCAGCTTAACGGGGCAGATGAACACTGAAGCTTTCTTT. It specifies CASSLTGQMNTEAFF.

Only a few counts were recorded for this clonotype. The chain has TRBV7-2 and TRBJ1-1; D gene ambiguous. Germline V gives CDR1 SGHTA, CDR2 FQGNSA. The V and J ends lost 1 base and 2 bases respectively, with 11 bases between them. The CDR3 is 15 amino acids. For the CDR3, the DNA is TGTGCCAGCAGCTTAGACGGCTGGAGTAACACTGAAGCTTTCTTT. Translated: CASSLDGWSNTEAFF.

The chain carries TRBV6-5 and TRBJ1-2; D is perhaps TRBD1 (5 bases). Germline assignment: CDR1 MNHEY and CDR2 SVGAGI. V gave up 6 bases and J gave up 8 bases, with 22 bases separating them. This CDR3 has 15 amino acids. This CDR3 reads CASSSGSGRIVGYTF. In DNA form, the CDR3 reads TGTGCCAGCAGCTCTGGATCGGGACGGATCGTGGGCTACACCTTC.

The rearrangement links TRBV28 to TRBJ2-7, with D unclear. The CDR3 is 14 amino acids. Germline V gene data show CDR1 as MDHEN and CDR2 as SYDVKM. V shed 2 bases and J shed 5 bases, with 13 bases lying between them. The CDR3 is CASSLVHRTHEQYF. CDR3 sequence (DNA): TGTGCCAGCAGTTTAGTCCACCGCACCCACGAGCAGTACTTC.

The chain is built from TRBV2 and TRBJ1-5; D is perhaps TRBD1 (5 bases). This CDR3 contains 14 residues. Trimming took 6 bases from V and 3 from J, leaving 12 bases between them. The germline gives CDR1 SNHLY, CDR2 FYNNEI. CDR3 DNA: TGTGCCAGCAGGGGGACGTCCAACAATCAGCCCCAGCATTTT. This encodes CASRGTSNNQPQHF.

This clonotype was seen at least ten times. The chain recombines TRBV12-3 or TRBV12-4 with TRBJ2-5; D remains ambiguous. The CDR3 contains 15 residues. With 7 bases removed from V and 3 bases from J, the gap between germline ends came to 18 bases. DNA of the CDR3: TGTGCCAGCACCCTGGGCACCATAAGCAAAGAGACCCAGTACTTC. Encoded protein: CASTLGTISKETQYF.

The CDR3 sequence is CALRDDKSGYTF. The CDR3 DNA reads TGTGCCCTCCGGGACGACAAAAGTGGCTACACCTTC. This chain uses TRBV10-3 with TRBJ1-2, with TRBD1 as a possible D gene (5 bases). V dropped 11 bases and J dropped 7 bases, with 17 bases sitting between them. The germline V gene has CDR1 ENHRY and CDR2 SYGVKD. This CDR3 spans 12 amino acids.

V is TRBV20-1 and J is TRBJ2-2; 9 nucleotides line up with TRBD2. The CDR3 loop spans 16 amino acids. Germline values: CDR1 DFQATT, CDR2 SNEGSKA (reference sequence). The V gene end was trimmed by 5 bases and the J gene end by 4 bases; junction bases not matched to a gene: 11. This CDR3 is CSAPKPGLAGTGELFF. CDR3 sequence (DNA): TGCAGTGCTCCGAAACCGGGACTAGCCGGCACCGGGGAGCTGTTTTTT.

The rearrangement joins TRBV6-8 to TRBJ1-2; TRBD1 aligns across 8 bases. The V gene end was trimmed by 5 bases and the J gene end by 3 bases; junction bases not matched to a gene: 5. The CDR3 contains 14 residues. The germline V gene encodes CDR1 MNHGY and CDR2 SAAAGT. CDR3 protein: CASSRQGTYYGYTF. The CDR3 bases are TGTGCCAGCAGTAGACAGGGGACTTACTATGGCTACACCTTC.

In DNA, the CDR3 is TGTGCCAGCAGCTCTCCGACGGGACCTCTCGAGGGCTACACCTTC. Translated: CASSSPTGPLEGYTF. The chain combines TRBV7-2 with TRBJ1-2, with D possibly matching TRBD1 (5 bases). V dropped 4 bases and J dropped 8 bases, with 20 bases sitting between them. CDR3 length: 15 residues. Germline loops: CDR1 SGHTA, CDR2 FQGNSA.

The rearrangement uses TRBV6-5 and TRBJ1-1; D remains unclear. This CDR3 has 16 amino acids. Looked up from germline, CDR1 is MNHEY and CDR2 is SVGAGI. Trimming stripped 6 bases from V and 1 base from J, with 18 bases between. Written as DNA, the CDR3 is TGTGCCAGCAGCCCCATTGGGTGGAGCGAGAACACTGAAGCTTTCTTT. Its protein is CASSPIGWSENTEAFF.

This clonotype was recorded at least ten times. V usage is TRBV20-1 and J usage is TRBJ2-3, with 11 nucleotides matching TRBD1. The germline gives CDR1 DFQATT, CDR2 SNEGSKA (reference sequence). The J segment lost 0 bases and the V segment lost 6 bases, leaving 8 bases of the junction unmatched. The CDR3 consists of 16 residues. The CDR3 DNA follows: TGCAGTGCCCGCCGGGACAGGGGGTTCAGCACAGATACGCAGTATTTT. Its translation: CSARRDRGFSTDTQYF.

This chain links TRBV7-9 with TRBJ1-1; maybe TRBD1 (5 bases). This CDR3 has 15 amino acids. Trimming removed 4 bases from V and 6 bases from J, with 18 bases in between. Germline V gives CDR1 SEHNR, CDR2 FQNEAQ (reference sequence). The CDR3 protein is CASSSDYRSRAEAFF. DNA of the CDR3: TGTGCCAGCAGCTCCGACTACAGGTCCAGGGCTGAAGCTTTCTTT. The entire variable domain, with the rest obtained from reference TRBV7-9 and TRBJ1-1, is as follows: DTGVSQNPRHKITKRGQNVTFRCDPISEHNRLYWYRQTLGQGPEFLTYFQNEAQLEKSRLLSDRFSAERPKGSFSTLEIQRTEQGDSAMYLCASSSDYRSRAEAFFGQGTRLTVV.

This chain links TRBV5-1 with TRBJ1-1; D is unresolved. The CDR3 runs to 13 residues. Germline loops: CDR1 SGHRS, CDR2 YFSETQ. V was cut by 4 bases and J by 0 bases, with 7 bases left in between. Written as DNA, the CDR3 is TGCGCCAGCAGCCCAAACATGAACACTGAAGCTTTCTTT. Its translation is CASSPNMNTEAFF.

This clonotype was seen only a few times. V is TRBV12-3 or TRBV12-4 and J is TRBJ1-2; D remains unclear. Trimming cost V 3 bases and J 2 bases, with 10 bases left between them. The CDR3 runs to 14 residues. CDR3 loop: CASSFRVANYGYTF. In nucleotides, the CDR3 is TGTGCCAGCAGTTTCCGGGTGGCAAACTATGGCTACACCTTC.

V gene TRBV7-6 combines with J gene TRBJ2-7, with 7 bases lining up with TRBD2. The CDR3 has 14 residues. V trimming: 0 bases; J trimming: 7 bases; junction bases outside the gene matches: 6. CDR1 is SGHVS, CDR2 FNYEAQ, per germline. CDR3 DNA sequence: TGTGCCAGCAGCTTAGCATGGGACGGGGGGGAGCAGTACTTC. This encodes CASSLAWDGGEQYF.